The rows below give T cell receptor beta chains drawn from one sample of a study of cytomegalovirus exposure and HLA in healthy donors. Some clones are missing from TCRdb's copy, which holds only in-frame ones; the method was immunoSEQ multiplex PCR. The sample holds 90,000 to 120,000 clones; around 75% are singletons and the top ten take roughly 13%. Sequenced: PBMCs. The receptors were sampled from a male donor in good health and CMV-seropositive. Each CDR3 is given with its conserved first and last residue. A D gene is named only where the DNA matches it firmly. The size field is filled for only some rows; it gives once, few, many or a size class.

abundance,v_gene,j_gene,d_gene,CDR3aa,CDR3nt
.,TRBV5-1,TRBJ2-7,TRBD1,CASNRDSTSYEQYF,TGCGCCAGCAACCGGGACAGTACTTCCTACGAGCAGTACTTC
once,TRBV9,TRBJ2-7,TRBD1,CASSVAGTAFSYEQYF,TGTGCCAGCAGCGTAGCCGGGACAGCATTCTCCTACGAGCAGTACTTC
.,TRBV4-2,TRBJ1-5,.,CASSQEYSQLGNQPQHF,TGTGCCAGCAGCCAAGAATACTCACAGCTCGGCAATCAGCCCCAGCATTTT
.,TRBV6-5,TRBJ2-2,.,CASTTGQPSSGELFF,TGTGCCAGCACTACTGGACAGCCATCGTCCGGGGAGCTGTTTTTT
.,TRBV5-1,TRBJ2-5,.,CASSLSMGGGTQYF,TGCGCCAGCAGCTTGAGTATGGGAGGAGGGACCCAGTACTTC
.,TRBV30,TRBJ2-7,TRBD2,CAATSGGTNYEQYF,TGTGCCGCAACTAGCGGGGGGACAAATTACGAGCAGTACTTC
.,TRBV30,TRBJ1-1,TRBD1,CAWKKGGSNTEAFF,TGTGCCTGGAAAAAAGGGGGCTCGAACACTGAAGCTTTCTTT
.,TRBV4-3,TRBJ1-2,TRBD1,CASSQGTGTGSSYGYTF,TGCGCCAGCAGCCAGGGGACCGGGACAGGGTCCTCCTATGGCTACACCTTC
.,TRBV19,TRBJ2-4,.,CASRPGGDIQYF,TGTGCCAGTAGACCCGGCGGGGACATTCAGTACTTC
.,TRBV18,TRBJ1-5,.,CASSPPGLYSNQPQHF,TGTGCCAGCTCACCACCGGGACTATATAGCAATCAGCCCCAGCATTTT
.,TRBV7-6,TRBJ1-1,.,CASSLEGGTEAFF,TGTGCCAGCAGCTTGGAAGGGGGCACTGAAGCTTTCTTT
.,TRBV4-3,TRBJ2-1,TRBD1,CASSQHQGENEQFF,TGCGCCAGCAGCCAACATCAGGGGGAGAATGAGCAGTTCTTC
few,TRBV7-9,TRBJ2-2,.,CASGSVNTGELFF,TGTGCCAGCGGCTCAGTCAACACCGGGGAGCTGTTTTTT
once,TRBV7-9,TRBJ1-6,.,CASSPGQTYSPLHF,TGTGCCAGCAGCCCTGGACAGACTTATTCACCCCTCCACTTT
few,TRBV7-9,TRBJ2-7,.,CASSRQEKSLEQYF,TGTGCCAGCAGCCGCCAAGAAAAAAGCCTCGAGCAGTACTTC
.,TRBV13,TRBJ2-3,TRBD1,CASSLNPDRDTDTQYF,TGTGCCAGCAGCTTAAATCCGGACAGGGACACAGATACGCAGTATTTT
.,TRBV30,TRBJ1-1,.,CAWTRTGTEAFF,TGTGCCTGGACCCGGACTGGCACTGAAGCTTTCTTT
.,TRBV30,TRBJ1-2,TRBD1,CAWIRDREGGYTF,TGTGCCTGGATCAGGGACAGGGAAGGAGGCTACACCTTC
.,TRBV19,TRBJ2-1,TRBD2,CASSIAGTRGGEQFF,TGTGCCAGTAGTATAGCCGGGACTAGGGGCGGTGAGCAGTTCTTC